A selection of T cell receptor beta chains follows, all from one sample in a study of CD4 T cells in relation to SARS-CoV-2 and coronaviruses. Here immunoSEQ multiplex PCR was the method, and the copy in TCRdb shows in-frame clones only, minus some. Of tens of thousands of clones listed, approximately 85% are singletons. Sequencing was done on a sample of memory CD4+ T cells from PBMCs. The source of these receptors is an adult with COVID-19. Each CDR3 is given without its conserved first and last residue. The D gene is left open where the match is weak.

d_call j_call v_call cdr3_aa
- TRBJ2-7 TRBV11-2 ASQSESGSDTYEQY
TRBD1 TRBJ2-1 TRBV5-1 ASSLSDRGGLLYNEQF
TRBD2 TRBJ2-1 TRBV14 ASSRTSGSNNNEQF
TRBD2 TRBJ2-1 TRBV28 ASSLDRLAGESKF
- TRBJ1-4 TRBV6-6 ASSYSGNEKLF
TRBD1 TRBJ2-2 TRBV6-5 ASSPDRGTGELF
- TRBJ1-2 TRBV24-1 ATSDPGRKGGYT
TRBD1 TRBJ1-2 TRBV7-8 ASSADRGLNYGYT
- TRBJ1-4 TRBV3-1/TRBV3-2 ASSPPPTNEKLF
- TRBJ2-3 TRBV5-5 ASSAAGTPIHTQY
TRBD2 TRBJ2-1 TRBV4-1 ASSPQRGGGNEQF
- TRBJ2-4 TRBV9 ASSETAKNIQY
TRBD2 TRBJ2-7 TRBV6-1 ASSQAGLSYEQY
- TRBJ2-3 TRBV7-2 ASSLNYKDTQY
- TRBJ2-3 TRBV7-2 ASNTDTDTQY
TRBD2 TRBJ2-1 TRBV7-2 ASSLSAARIAGAKF
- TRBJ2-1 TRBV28 ASSLFNEQF
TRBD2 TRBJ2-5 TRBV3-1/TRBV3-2 ASSQDGLAGQETQY
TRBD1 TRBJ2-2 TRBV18 ASSPQRIDRVGGELF
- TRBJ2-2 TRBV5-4 ASSLASAGDTGELF
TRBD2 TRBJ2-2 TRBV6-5 ASGRVSGELF
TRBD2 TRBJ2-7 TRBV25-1 ASSLGLVRAGSYEQY
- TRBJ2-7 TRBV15 ATSRGGTGYEQY
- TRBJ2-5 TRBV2 AIQRDILETQY
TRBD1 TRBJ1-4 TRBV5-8 ASSWDREVKKLF
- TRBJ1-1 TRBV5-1 ASSLAPRNTEAF
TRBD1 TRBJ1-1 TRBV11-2 ASSLVLGTGLF
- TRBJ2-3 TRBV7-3 ASSLAPSSTDTQY
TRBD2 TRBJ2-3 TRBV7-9 ASSKGLAGVGTDTQY
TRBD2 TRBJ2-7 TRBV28 ASGPRGLGAYEQY
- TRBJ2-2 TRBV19 ASSSRELSGELF
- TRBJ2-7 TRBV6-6 ASEGDREY
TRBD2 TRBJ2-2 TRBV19 ASILASGRGNTGELF
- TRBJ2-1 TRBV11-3 ASSSVGNEQF
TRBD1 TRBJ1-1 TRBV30 AWSPTGQGEAF
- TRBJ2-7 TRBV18 ASSPPHNPIHEQY
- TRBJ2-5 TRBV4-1 ASSQDRVETQY
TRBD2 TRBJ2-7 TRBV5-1 ASSSRSRDSRGRPYEQY
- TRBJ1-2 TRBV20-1 SAQTTAGYT
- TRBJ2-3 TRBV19 ASAVFSSDTQY
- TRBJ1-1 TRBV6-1 ASSGRGNTEAF